This paragraph covers one T cell receptor (beta chain) sequence. The germline CDR1 and CDR2 sequences are SGHRS and YFSETQ. The CDR3 has 14 residues. V gave up 1 base and J gave up 0 bases, with 7 bases separating them. Profiled with immunoSEQ multiplex PCR; TCRdb holds only in-frame clones, not every one. This sample carries fewer than 120,000 clones, more than 75% of them seen once, and the ten largest clones take around 3.9%. The entry originates in a study of control samples from healthy donors and cancer patients. The specimen sequenced was PBMCs. This clonotype was sampled from an older woman with lung cancer. The chain has TRBV5-1 and TRBJ1-1; D is undetermined. The CDR3 DNA reads TGCGCCAGCAGCTTGCAGGAGGTGAACACTGAAGCTTTCTTT. Residues: CASSLQEVNTEAFF.